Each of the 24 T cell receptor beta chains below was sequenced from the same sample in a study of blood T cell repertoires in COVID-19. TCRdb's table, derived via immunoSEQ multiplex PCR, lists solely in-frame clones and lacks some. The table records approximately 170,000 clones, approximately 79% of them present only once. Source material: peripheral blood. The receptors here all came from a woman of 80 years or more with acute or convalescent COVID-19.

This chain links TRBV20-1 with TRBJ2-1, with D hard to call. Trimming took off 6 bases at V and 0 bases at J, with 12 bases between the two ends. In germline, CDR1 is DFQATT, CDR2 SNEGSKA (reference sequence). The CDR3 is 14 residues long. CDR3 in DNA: TGCAGTGCGAGTGGCCAGAACTCCTACAATGAGCAGTTCTTC. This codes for CSASGQNSYNEQFF.

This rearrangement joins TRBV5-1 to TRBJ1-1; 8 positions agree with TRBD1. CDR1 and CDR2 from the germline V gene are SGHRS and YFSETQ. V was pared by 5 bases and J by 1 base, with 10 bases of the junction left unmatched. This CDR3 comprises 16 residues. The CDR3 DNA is TGCGCCAGCAGTTCGTCAGGGGGCGTCTGGAACACTGAAGCTTTCTTT. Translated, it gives CASSSSGGVWNTEAFF.

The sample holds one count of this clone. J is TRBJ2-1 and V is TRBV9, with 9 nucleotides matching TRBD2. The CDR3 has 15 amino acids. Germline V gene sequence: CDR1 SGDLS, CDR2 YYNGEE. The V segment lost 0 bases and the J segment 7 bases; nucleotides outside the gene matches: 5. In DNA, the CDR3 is TGTGCCAGCAGCGTAGGCGGGGGGGCCGGAAATGAGCAGTTCTTC. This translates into CASSVGGGAGNEQFF.

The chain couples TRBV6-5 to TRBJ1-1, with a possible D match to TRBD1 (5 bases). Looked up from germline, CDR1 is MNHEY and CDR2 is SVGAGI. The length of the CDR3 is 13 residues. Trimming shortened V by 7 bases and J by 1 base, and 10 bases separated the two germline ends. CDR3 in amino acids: CASTTQANTEAFF. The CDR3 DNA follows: TGTGCCAGCACTACACAGGCGAACACTGAAGCTTTCTTT.

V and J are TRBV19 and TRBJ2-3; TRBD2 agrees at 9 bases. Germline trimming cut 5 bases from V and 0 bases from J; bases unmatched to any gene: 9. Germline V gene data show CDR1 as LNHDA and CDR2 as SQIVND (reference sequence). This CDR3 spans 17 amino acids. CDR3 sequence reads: CASSPVTSGISTDTQYF. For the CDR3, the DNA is TGTGCCAGTAGTCCGGTGACTAGCGGAATTAGCACAGATACGCAGTATTTT.

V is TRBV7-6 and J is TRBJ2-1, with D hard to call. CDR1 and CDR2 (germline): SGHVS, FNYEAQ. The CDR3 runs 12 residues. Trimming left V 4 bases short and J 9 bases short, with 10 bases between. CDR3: CASSSQASEQFF. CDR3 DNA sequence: TGTGCCAGCAGCTCCCAGGCTTCTGAGCAGTTCTTC.

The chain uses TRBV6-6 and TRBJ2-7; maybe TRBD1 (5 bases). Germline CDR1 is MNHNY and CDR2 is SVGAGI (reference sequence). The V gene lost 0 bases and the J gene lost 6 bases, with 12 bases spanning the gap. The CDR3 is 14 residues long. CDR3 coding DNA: TGTGCCAGCAGTTACTCGATGGCAGGGATCGAGCAGTACTTC. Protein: CASSYSMAGIEQYF.

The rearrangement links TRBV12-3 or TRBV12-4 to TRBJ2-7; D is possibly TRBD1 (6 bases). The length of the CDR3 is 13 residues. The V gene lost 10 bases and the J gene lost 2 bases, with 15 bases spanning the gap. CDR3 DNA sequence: TGTGCCACCGGACAGTCGGGTCCCTACGAGCAGTACTTC. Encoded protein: CATGQSGPYEQYF.

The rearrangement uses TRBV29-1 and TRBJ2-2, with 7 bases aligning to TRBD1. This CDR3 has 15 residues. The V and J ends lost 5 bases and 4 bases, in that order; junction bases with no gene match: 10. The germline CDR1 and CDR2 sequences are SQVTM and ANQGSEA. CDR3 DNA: TGCAGCGTTCGGACAGGTCCAGCTGGCACCGGGGAGCTGTTTTTT. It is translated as CSVRTGPAGTGELFF.

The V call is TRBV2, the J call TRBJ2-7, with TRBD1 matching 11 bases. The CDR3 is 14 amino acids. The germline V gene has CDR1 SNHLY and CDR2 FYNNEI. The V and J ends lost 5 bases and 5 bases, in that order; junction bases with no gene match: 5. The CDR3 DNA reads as TGTGCCAGCAGTTGGACAGGGGGCAGGCACGAGCAGTACTTC. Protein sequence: CASSWTGGRHEQYF.

In DNA, the CDR3 is TGTGCCAGCTCACCAAACAGGGGGTGGTACGAGCAGTACTTC. Its protein is CASSPNRGWYEQYF. This sequence joins TRBV18 and TRBJ2-7, with 8 bases identical to TRBD1. J lost 4 bases, V lost 2 bases, and 4 bases had no gene match. The CDR3 is 14 residues long. Germline V gives CDR1 KGHSH, CDR2 LQKENI.

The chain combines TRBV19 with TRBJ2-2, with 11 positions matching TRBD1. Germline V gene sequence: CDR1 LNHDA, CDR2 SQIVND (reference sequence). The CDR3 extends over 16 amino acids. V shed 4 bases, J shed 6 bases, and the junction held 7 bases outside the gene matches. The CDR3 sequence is CASSRGQGASAGELFF. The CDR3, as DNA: TGTGCCAGTAGTAGAGGACAGGGGGCGTCGGCCGGGGAGCTGTTTTTT.

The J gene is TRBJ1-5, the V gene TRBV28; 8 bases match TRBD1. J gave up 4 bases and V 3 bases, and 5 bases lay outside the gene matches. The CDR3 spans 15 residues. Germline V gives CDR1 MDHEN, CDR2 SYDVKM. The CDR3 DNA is TGTGCCAGCAGTTTTATAGGACAGGGTAATCAGCCCCAGCATTTT. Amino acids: CASSFIGQGNQPQHF. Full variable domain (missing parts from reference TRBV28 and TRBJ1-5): DVKVTQSSRYLVKRTGEKVFLECVQDMDHENMFWYRQDPGLGLRLIYFSYDVKMKEKGDIPEGYSVSREKKERFSLILESASTNQTSMYLCASSFIGQGNQPQHFGDGTRLSIL.

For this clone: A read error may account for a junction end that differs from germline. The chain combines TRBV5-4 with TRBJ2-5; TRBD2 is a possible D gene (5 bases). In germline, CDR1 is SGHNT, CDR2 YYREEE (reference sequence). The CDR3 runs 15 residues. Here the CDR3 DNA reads TGTGCCAGTAGCTTGCCCAGCCGGGGACAAGAGACCCAGTACTTC. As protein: CASSLPSRGQETQYF.

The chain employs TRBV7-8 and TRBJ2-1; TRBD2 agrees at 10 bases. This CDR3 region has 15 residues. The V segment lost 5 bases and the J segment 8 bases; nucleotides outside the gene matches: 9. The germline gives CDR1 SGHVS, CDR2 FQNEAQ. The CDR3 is CASSLNSLAGDEQFF. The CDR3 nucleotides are TGTGCCAGCAGCCTCAACTCGCTAGCGGGGGATGAGCAGTTCTTC.

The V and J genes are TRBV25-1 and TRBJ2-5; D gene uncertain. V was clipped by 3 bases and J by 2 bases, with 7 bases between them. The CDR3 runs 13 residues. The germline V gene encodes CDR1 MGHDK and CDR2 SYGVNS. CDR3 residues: CASSDFGQETQYF. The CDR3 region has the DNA TGTGCCAGCAGTGATTTCGGTCAAGAGACCCAGTACTTC.

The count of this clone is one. Here the CDR3 DNA reads TGTGCCAGCAGCCAAGGGACTAGCGGGAGACATGAGCAGTTCTTC. This sequence encodes CASSQGTSGRHEQFF. The chain uses TRBV3-1 (or the pseudogene TRBV3-2) and TRBJ2-1; 13 nucleotides agree with TRBD2. There are 15 residues in the CDR3. Germline V lookup: CDR1 LGHDT, CDR2 YNNKEL (reference sequence). The junction had 2 bases not matched to a gene; V was cut back by 1 base and J by 8 bases.

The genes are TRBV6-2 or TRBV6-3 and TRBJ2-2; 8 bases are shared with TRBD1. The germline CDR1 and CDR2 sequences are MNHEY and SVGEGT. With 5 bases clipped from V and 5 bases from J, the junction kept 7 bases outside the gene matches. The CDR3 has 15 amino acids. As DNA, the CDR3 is TGTGCCAGCAGTCGTAGGACAGGGCCGACCGGGGAGCTGTTTTTT. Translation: CASSRRTGPTGELFF.

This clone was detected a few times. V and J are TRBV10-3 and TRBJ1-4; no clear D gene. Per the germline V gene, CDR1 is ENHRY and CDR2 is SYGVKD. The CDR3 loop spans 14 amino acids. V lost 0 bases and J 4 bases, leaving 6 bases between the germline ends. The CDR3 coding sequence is TGTGCCATCAGTGAGTCCACAGTTAATGAAAAACTGTTTTTT. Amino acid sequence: CAISESTVNEKLFF.

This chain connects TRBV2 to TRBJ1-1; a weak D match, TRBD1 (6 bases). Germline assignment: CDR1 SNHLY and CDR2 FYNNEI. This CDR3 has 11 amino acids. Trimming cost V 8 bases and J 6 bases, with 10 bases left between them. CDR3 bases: TGTGCCAGCGGGGGACACGCTGAAGCTTTCTTT. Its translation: CASGGHAEAFF.

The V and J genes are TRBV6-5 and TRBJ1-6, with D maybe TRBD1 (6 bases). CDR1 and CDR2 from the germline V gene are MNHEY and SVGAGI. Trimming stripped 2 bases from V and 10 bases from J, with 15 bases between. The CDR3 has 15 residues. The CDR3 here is CASSYAGRGGSPLHF. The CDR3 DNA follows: TGTGCCAGCAGTTACGCAGGGAGAGGGGGATCACCCCTCCACTTT.

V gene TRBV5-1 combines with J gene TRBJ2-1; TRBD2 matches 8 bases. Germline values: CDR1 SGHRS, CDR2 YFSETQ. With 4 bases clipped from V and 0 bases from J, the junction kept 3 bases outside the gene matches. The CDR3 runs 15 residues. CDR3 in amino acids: CASSPSGSSYNEQFF. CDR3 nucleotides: TGCGCCAGCAGCCCAAGCGGGAGCTCCTACAATGAGCAGTTCTTC.

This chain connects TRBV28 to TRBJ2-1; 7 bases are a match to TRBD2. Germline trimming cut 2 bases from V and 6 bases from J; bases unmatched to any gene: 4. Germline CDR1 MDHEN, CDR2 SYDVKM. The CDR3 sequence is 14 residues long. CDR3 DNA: TGTGCCAGCAGTTTAGGGGGAGGGCCCAATGAGCAGTTCTTC. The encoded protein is CASSLGGGPNEQFF.

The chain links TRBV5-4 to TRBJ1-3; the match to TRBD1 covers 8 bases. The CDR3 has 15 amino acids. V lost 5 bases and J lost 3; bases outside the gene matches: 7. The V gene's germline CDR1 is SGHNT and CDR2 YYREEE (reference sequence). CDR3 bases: TGTGCCAGCAGTACTCAGGGGGCGTATGGAAACACCATATATTTT. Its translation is CASSTQGAYGNTIYF. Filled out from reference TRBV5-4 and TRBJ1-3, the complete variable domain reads ETGVTQSPTHLIKTRGQQVTLRCSSQSGHNTVSWYQQALGQGPQFIFQYYREEENGRGNFPPRFSGLQFPNYSSELNVNALELDDSALYLCASSTQGAYGNTIYFGEGSWLTVV.